The rows below give T cell receptor beta chains drawn from one sample of a study of regulatory T cells in long-lasting Graves disease. MiXCR, run by TCRdb on the multiplex PCR reads, gives a single entry per CDR3 protein. The repertoire includes about 300,000 distinct CDR3 sequences, over 15% of them detected once, and 35% to 45% sits in the top ten. This sample comprised peripheral blood mononuclear cells (PBMCs), obtained at new diagnosis, from a patient treated with antithyroid drugs. The source is a female donor with Graves disease. Each CDR3 is given with its conserved first and last residue. The D gene is left open where the match is weak. Only some rows state a clone size, as once, few, many or a class for expanded clones.

abundance	v_gene	d_gene	j_gene	CDR3nt	CDR3aa
many	TRBV29-1	.	TRBJ2-7	TGCAGCGTTGACAGCGGACAGTTGGGCTACGAGCAGTACTTC	CSVDSGQLGYEQYF
many	TRBV5-1	.	TRBJ1-1	TGCGCCAGCAGCGTGCTTTCGACGGCCGGGGCCACTGAAGCTTTCTTT	CASSVLSTAGATEAFF
many	TRBV25-1	TRBD1	TRBJ2-7	TGTGCCAGCAGTGAACTTCCGGGACAGGGGCCCTACGAGCAGTACTTC	CASSELPGQGPYEQYF
many	TRBV2	.	TRBJ1-5	TGTGCCAGCAGGGGGGGAAGCAATCAGCCCCAGCATTTT	CASRGGSNQPQHF
many	TRBV28	TRBD2	TRBJ2-1	TGTGCCAGCAGTCCCCGACTAGCCCACAATGAGCAGTTCTTC	CASSPRLAHNEQFF
many	TRBV12-3/TRBV12-4	.	TRBJ1-1	TGTGCCAGCAGTGAGAGGTACACTGAAGCTTTCTTT	CASSERYTEAFF
few	TRBV19	.	TRBJ1-5	TGTGCCAGTAATAAAGAGAGGGGTTTTCAGCCCCAGCATTTT	CASNKERGFQPQHF
.	TRBV12-5	.	TRBJ2-5	TGTGCTAGTCAGTTGGAGACGCCGGTCGCACAACAGGGAAGAGAGACCCAGTACTTC	CASQLETPVAQQGRETQYF
.	TRBV6-1	TRBD1	TRBJ2-7	TGTGCCAGCAGTCGGGACAGCTTTTACGAGCAGTACTTC	CASSRDSFYEQYF
many	TRBV12-3/TRBV12-4	.	TRBJ1-1	TGTGCCAGCACCGGGGTCAGGAACACTGAAGCTTTCTTT	CASTGVRNTEAFF
many	TRBV3-1	TRBD2	TRBJ2-1	TGTGCCAGCAGCCCTGGCCTAGCGGGGAGCTCCTACAATGAGCAGTTCTTC	CASSPGLAGSSYNEQFF
few	TRBV4-1	.	TRBJ2-5	TGCGCCAGCAGCGCAGAGCCGGAGACCCAGTACTTC	CASSAEPETQYF
.	TRBV10-2	.	TRBJ2-7	TGCGCCAGCAAGGAGGGCGGCATTCGGGGCGAGCAGTACTTC	CASKEGGIRGEQYF
.	TRBV6-5	TRBD2	TRBJ2-5	TGTGCCAGCAGTTTTCGACTAGCGGGAGCAGAGACCCAGTACTTC	CASSFRLAGAETQYF
.	TRBV2	.	TRBJ1-2	TGTGCCAGCAGACTGACAGGAGCTAACTATGGCTACACCTTC	CASRLTGANYGYTF
many	TRBV9	TRBD2	TRBJ2-1	TGTGCCAGCAGCGTAGCTGCCAGAGCGGGATGGACGAATGAGCAGTTCTTC	CASSVAARAGWTNEQFF
many	TRBV28	.	TRBJ1-2	TGTGCCAGCAGTTTATTAGGCAGGGCCTATGGCTACACCTTC	CASSLLGRAYGYTF
many	TRBV12-5	TRBD1	TRBJ1-2	TGTGCTAGTGGGGAACAGGGGAACTATGGCTACACCTTC	CASGEQGNYGYTF
.	TRBV4-2	.	TRBJ2-3	TGTGCCAGCAGCCAAGAGTTGGCGGGAAGCACAGATACGCAGTATTTT	CASSQELAGSTDTQYF
few	TRBV15	TRBD2	TRBJ2-7	TGTGCCACCAGGCGGACTAGCGGGACCCACTCCTACGAGCAGTACTTC	CATRRTSGTHSYEQYF
.	TRBV12-3/TRBV12-4	.	TRBJ2-7	TGTGCCAGCAGTGGCGGGGACAAGTCCTACGAGCAGTACTTC	CASSGGDKSYEQYF
many	TRBV2	.	TRBJ2-3	TGTGCCACCTGGCAGGGTGGGCCCACAGATACGCAGTATTTT	CATWQGGPTDTQYF
.	TRBV30	.	TRBJ1-5	TGTGCCTGGAGAACCCCGGGAAGTAGCAATCAGCCCCAGCATTTT	CAWRTPGSSNQPQHF
many	TRBV2	.	TRBJ2-1	TGTGCCAGCAGACAACGACACGAAAGCTACAATGATCAGTCCTTC	CASRQRHESYNDQSF
many	TRBV19	TRBD2	TRBJ2-7	TGTGCCAGCAGCGGGAGGTTCTCCTACGAGCAGTACTTC	CASSGRFSYEQYF
many	TRBV6-1	.	TRBJ2-7	TGTGCCAGCAGTAGAGGGGGGTTATACGAGCAGTACTTC	CASSRGGLYEQYF
once	TRBV18	TRBD1	TRBJ1-2	TGTACCAGCTCACGGGACAGGGAGGATGGCTACACCTTC	CTSSRDREDGYTF
many	TRBV9	.	TRBJ2-1	TGTGCCAGCAGCGCCGGGACTCAACAAGCCAATGAGCAGTTCTTC	CASSAGTQQANEQFF
many	TRBV19	TRBD1	TRBJ2-3	TGTGCCAGTAGCCTCGAGGGGGCTCAAGGAGATACGCAGTATTTT	CASSLEGAQGDTQYF
.	TRBV12-3/TRBV12-4	TRBD2	TRBJ2-1	TGTGCCAGCAGTTTCAGGACTAGCGGCCATGAGCAGTTCTTC	CASSFRTSGHEQFF
few	TRBV30	.	TRBJ2-3	TGTGCCTGGCGATCGGGCAGGGTGCCAGATACGCAGTATTTT	CAWRSGRVPDTQYF
few	TRBV24-1	.	TRBJ2-3	TGTGCCACCATACTAGCAATTAGCACAGATACGCAGTATTTT	CATILAISTDTQYF
once	TRBV20-1	TRBD2	TRBJ2-1	TGCAGTGCTAGTTGGACTAGCGGGAGGGCGGGGGAGCAGTTCTTC	CSASWTSGRAGEQFF
.	TRBV11-2	.	TRBJ2-7	TGTGCCAGCAGCTTAGATCTTGGGCAGAGCTACGAGCAGTACTTC	CASSLDLGQSYEQYF
.	TRBV20-1	TRBD2	TRBJ2-2	TGCAGTGCACACCCACCGGGACTAGCGGGATACGGGGAGCTGTTTTTT	CSAHPPGLAGYGELFF
.	TRBV19	TRBD2	TRBJ2-7	TGTGCCAGTAGTCGGGGGGGGGACTACGAGCAGTACTTC	CASSRGGDYEQYF
.	TRBV6-2/TRBV6-3	.	TRBJ2-3	TGTACCAGCAGTTACTCGCGGCCCGATACGCAGTATTTT	CTSSYSRPDTQYF
many	TRBV28	TRBD2	TRBJ2-1	TGTGCCAGCATTGAGGCGGGAGCCCCCAATGAGCAGTTCTTC	CASIEAGAPNEQFF
many	TRBV5-1	.	TRBJ1-2	TGCGCCAGCAGCTACGAAGGGAGGCAACGGGGAGGCTACACCTTC	CASSYEGRQRGGYTF
.	TRBV7-7	.	TRBJ2-5	TGTGCTAGCAGCTCTCAGCGGGACCAAGAGACCCAGTACTTC	CASSSQRDQETQYF
.	TRBV7-9	.	TRBJ2-1	TGTGCCAGCAGCCGGACCTCTTCTAGGGGCTCCTACAATGAGCAGTTCTTC	CASSRTSSRGSYNEQFF
many	TRBV7-3	.	TRBJ1-1	TGTGCCAGCAGCATAACGGGAGAAGAAGCTTTCTTT	CASSITGEEAFF
few	TRBV12-3/TRBV12-4	TRBD2	TRBJ2-2	TGTGCCAGCCTTCGGACTAGCGGGAGGGCCTTCGGCACCGGGGAGCTGTTTTTT	CASLRTSGRAFGTGELFF
.	TRBV20-1	.	TRBJ1-2	TGCAGTGCTAGAGATCGGGGTCTGGGGGGCTACACCTTC	CSARDRGLGGYTF
.	TRBV6-5	.	TRBJ2-2	TGTGCCAGCAGTAAATCGACCCTAGGCGGCAATGCCGGGGAGCTGTTTTTT	CASSKSTLGGNAGELFF
many	TRBV20-1	.	TRBJ2-1	TGCAGTGCTAGTGACGCTGGGAGCGGTAGCTCCTACAATGGGCAGTTCTTC	CSASDAGSGSSYNGQFF
many	TRBV19	.	TRBJ1-1	TGTGCCAGTTTCGGCCTGGGGAGCACTGAAGCTTTCTTT	CASFGLGSTEAFF
few	TRBV28	.	TRBJ1-2	TGTGCCAGCAGTTTATCCGGAGACAGGCGCTACACCTTC	CASSLSGDRRYTF
.	TRBV6-1	.	TRBJ1-1	TGTGCCAGCAGTCGCCGATCAGGGGTATCAAACACTGAAGCTTTCTTT	CASSRRSGVSNTEAFF
many	TRBV18	.	TRBJ2-7	TGTGCCAGCTCACAGACGACAGGCTACGAGCAGTACTTC	CASSQTTGYEQYF